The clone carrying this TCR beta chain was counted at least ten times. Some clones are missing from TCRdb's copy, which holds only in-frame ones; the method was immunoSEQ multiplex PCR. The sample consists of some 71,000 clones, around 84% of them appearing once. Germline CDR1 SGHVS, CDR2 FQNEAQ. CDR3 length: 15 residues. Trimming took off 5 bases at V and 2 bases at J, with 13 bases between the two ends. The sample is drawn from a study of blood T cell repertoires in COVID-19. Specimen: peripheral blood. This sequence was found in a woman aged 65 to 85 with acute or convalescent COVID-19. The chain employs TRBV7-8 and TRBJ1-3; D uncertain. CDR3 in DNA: TGTGCCAGCAGCCCGTTGGTAGGAGCTGGAAACACCATATATTTT. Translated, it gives CASSPLVGAGNTIYF.